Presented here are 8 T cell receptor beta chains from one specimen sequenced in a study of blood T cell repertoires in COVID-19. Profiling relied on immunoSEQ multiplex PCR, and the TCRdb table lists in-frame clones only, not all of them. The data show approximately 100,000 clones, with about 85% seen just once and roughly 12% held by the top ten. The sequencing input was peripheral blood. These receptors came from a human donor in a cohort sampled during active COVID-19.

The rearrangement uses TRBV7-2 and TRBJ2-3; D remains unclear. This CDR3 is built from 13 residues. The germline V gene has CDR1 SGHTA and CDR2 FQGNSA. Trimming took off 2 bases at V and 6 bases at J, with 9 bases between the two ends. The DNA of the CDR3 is TGTGCCAGCAGCTTACTAGTTTCGGATACGCAGTATTTT. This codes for CASSLLVSDTQYF.

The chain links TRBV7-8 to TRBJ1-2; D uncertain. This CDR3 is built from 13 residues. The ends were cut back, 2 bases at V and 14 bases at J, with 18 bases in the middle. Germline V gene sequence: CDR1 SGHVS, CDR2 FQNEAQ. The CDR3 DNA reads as TGTGCCAGCAGCTTAATTCTAGCCGGAGGGAGGACCTTC. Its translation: CASSLILAGGRTF.

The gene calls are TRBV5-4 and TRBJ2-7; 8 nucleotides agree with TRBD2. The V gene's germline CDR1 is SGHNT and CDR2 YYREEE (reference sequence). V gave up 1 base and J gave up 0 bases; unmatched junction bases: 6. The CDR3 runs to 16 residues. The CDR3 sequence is CASSLPRGGSSYEQYF. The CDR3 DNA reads TGTGCCAGCAGCTTGCCCCGCGGGGGGAGCTCCTACGAGCAGTACTTC.

The CDR3 loop is CASSPAPSDYNEQFF. The CDR3 DNA reads TGTGCCAGCAGTCCAGCCCCTAGTGATTACAATGAGCAGTTCTTC. The V gene is TRBV5-6, the J gene TRBJ2-1, with D hard to call. The V end lost 5 bases, the J end lost 4 bases, and 16 bases lay between the germline ends. The germline V gene has CDR1 SGHDT and CDR2 YYEEEE. This CDR3 is 15 amino acids long.

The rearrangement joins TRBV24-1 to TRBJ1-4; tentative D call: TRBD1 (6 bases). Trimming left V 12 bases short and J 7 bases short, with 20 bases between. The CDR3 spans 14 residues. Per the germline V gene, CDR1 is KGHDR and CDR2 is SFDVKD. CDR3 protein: CAPTPTGNTEKLFF. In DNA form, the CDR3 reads TGTGCCCCCACCCCAACAGGGAATACTGAAAAACTGTTTTTT.

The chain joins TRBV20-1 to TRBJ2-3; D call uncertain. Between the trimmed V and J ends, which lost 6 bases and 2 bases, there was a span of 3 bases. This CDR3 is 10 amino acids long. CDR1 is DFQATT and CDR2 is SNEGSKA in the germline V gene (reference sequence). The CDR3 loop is CSANTDTQYF. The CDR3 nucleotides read TGCAGTGCCAACACAGATACGCAGTATTTT.

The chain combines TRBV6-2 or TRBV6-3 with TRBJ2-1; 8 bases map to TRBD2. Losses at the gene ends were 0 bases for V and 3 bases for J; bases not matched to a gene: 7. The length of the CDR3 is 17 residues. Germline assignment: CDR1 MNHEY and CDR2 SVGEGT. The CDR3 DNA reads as TGTGCCAGCAGTTACTCGCTCCGGGAGGGCCGCTACAATGAGCAGTTCTTC. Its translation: CASSYSLREGRYNEQFF.

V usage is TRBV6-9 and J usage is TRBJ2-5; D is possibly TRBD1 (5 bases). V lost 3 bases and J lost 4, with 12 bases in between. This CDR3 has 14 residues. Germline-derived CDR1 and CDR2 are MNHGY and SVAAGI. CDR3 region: CASSYPGHGETQYF. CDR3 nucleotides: TGTGCCAGCAGTTACCCCGGACATGGAGAGACCCAGTACTTC.